Listed below are T cell receptor beta chains from one sample, sequenced in a study of prognosis after radiotherapy for stage I lung cancer. TCRdb redid the calling of the multiplex PCR reads with MiXCR, one entry per CDR3 protein. The data show some 38,000 distinct CDR3 sequences, about 24% seen once. The material was PBMCs, obtained before or after stereotactic body radiation therapy (not recorded which). The receptors were sampled from a donor over 45 with non-small cell lung cancer. CDR3s include the opening cysteine and the closing phenylalanine or tryptophan. Fields, in order: clone size, J gene, CDR3 length, V gene, D gene, CDR3 protein, CDR3 DNA. The D gene is left open where the match is weak. Expanded clones get a size class; other rows say once, few or many, or leave the size out.

many | TRBJ1-5 | 19 | TRBV27 | TRBD1 | CARSINHSRTQGAHQPQHF | TGTGCCAGATCAATAAATCATTCGCGGACACAGGGGGCTCATCAGCCCCAGCATTTT
many | TRBJ2-7 | 14 | TRBV19 | TRBD1 | CASSIKAGGYEQYF | TGTGCCAGTAGTATCAAAGCAGGGGGCTACGAGCAGTACTTC
many | TRBJ2-7 | 14 | TRBV28 | NA | CASSSTNSKHEQYF | TGTGCCAGCAGTTCCACCAACAGTAAACACGAGCAGTACTTC
NA | TRBJ2-1 | 16 | TRBV2 | NA | CATMPQRSDSYNEQFF | TGTGCCACCATGCCCCAGCGGAGTGACTCCTACAATGAGCAGTTCTTC
many | TRBJ2-5 | 16 | TRBV11-2 | TRBD1 | CASSLGTGGNVKTQYF | TGTGCCAGCAGCTTAGGCACAGGGGGCAACGTTAAGACCCAGTACTTC
many | TRBJ1-1 | 12 | TRBV7-9 | NA | CASSLGQKQAFF | TGTGCCAGCAGCTTAGGACAGAAACAAGCTTTCTTT
many | TRBJ2-7 | 14 | TRBV15 | TRBD1 | CATSAPGQIYEQYF | TGTGCCACCAGTGCACCGGGACAGATATACGAGCAGTACTTC
many | TRBJ1-5 | 15 | TRBV6-1 | NA | CASSGTDYSNQPQHF | TGTGCCAGCAGTGGGACCGATTATAGCAATCAGCCCCAGCATTTT
many | TRBJ2-5 | 15 | TRBV20-1 | NA | CSARDRTGIKETQYF | TGCAGTGCTAGAGATCGTACAGGGATCAAAGAGACCCAGTACTTC
many | TRBJ1-1 | 18 | TRBV2 | NA | CASRIKRQTVWRETEAFF | TGTGCCAGCAGAATCAAACGCCAAACGGTTTGGAGGGAGACTGAAGCTTTCTTT
many | TRBJ2-1 | 16 | TRBV12-3/TRBV12-4 | TRBD1 | CASSYSGTGLYNEQFF | TGTGCCAGCAGTTACTCCGGGACAGGGCTCTACAATGAGCAGTTCTTC
many | TRBJ2-1 | 17 | TRBV3-1 | TRBD2 | CASSQDQVAGGKNEQFF | TGTGCCAGCAGCCAAGATCAGGTAGCGGGGGGAAAGAATGAGCAGTTCTTC
many | TRBJ1-1 | 14 | TRBV5-1 | NA | CASSPDSRNTEAFF | TGCGCCAGCAGCCCGGACAGCCGGAACACTGAAGCTTTCTTT
many | TRBJ2-5 | 13 | TRBV20-1 | NA | CSAGYMGQETQYF | TGCAGTGCGGGGTACATGGGGCAAGAGACCCAGTACTTC
many | TRBJ2-6 | 16 | TRBV18 | NA | CASSPPGTSGANVLTF | TGTGCCAGCTCACCACCGGGGACCTCTGGGGCCAACGTCCTGACTTTC
many | TRBJ2-3 | 12 | TRBV3-1 | NA | CASSPAKDTQYF | TGTGCCAGCAGCCCTGCAAAGGATACGCAGTATTTT
NA | TRBJ1-2 | 16 | TRBV7-9 | TRBD1 | CTSITGTGLENYGYTF | TGTACCAGCATCACCGGGACAGGGTTGGAAAACTATGGCTACACCTTC
many | TRBJ1-1 | 15 | TRBV3-1 | NA | CASSQDSGAWVVAFF | TGTGCCAGCAGCCAAGATTCGGGGGCGTGGGTGGTAGCTTTCTTT
many | TRBJ2-5 | 16 | TRBV5-1 | TRBD2 | CASSPGTSGGAETQYF | TGCGCCAGCAGCCCCGGGACTAGCGGGGGGGCGGAGACCCAGTACTTC
many | TRBJ1-3 | 13 | TRBV28 | NA | CASSSSQGNTIYF | TGTGCCAGCAGTTCGTCACAGGGAAACACCATATATTTT
many | TRBJ1-2 | 17 | TRBV6-2/TRBV6-3 | NA | CASSYERGVEHNYGYTF | TGTGCCAGCAGTTATGAAAGAGGGGTGGAGCATAACTATGGCTACACCTTC
many | TRBJ1-2 | 14 | TRBV7-9 | NA | CASSFQGIGYGYTF | TGTGCCAGCAGCTTTCAAGGGATCGGCTATGGCTACACCTTC
many | TRBJ2-7 | 11 | TRBV3-1 | TRBD2 | CASSQGTRTSF | TGTGCCAGCAGCCAAGGGACTAGGACCTCGTTC
many | TRBJ2-2 | 13 | TRBV6-1 | TRBD2 | CASNAGGLGELFF | TGTGCCAGCAACGCGGGGGGGTTAGGGGAGCTGTTTTTT
NA | TRBJ2-1 | 15 | TRBV5-1 | NA | CASSTLASGTGEQFF | TGCGCCAGTAGCACCCTGGCATCAGGGACGGGTGAGCAGTTCTTC
NA | TRBJ2-1 | 12 | TRBV2 | NA | CASIPGFNEPFF | TGTGCCAGCATACCCGGGTTCAATGAGCCGTTCTTC
many | TRBJ2-1 | 14 | TRBV6-1 | TRBD2 | CASKRLAGNNEQFF | TGTGCCAGCAAACGACTAGCGGGGAACAATGAGCAGTTCTTC
many | TRBJ2-1 | 14 | TRBV5-1 | NA | CASSLAWAYNEQFF | TGCGCCAGCAGCTTGGCCTGGGCCTACAATGAGCAGTTCTTC
many | TRBJ2-1 | 17 | TRBV4-1 | TRBD2 | CASSPRTSASSYNEQFF | TGCGCCAGCAGCCCTAGGACTAGCGCTAGCTCCTACAATGAGCAGTTCTTC
many | TRBJ2-4 | 14 | TRBV18 | NA | CASSPRGSPNIQYF | TGTGCCAGCTCACCACGGGGGAGCCCGAACATTCAGTACTTC
many | TRBJ1-5 | 14 | TRBV20-1 | NA | CSARDGGSNQPQHF | TGCAGTGCTAGAGATGGCGGTAGCAATCAGCCCCAGCATTTT
many | TRBJ2-3 | 18 | TRBV6-9 | TRBD2 | CASSYTLPRGGPRDTQYF | TGTGCCAGCAGTTACACCCTCCCCCGGGGGGGCCCCCGTGATACGCAGTATTTT
many | TRBJ2-2 | 18 | TRBV3-1 | TRBD2 | CASSQDPERGGFTGELFF | TGTGCCAGCAGCCAAGATCCGGAGCGGGGGGGGTTCACCGGGGAGCTGTTTTTT
many | TRBJ2-2 | 12 | TRBV29-1 | NA | CSVRQGGGELFF | TGCAGCGTTCGGCAGGGGGGCGGGGAGCTGTTTTTT
many | TRBJ1-5 | 14 | TRBV5-1 | NA | CASSLAGLDQPQHF | TGCGCCAGCAGCTTGGCAGGACTCGATCAGCCCCAGCATTTT
many | TRBJ2-1 | 16 | TRBV5-5 | TRBD2 | CASSLPRGGDGGEQFF | TGTGCCAGCAGCTTGCCACGCGGGGGGGACGGCGGTGAGCAGTTCTTC
once | TRBJ1-2 | 13 | TRBV24-1 | NA | CATSFRGNYGYTF | TGTGCCACCAGTTTTCGGGGAAACTATGGCTACACCTTC
many | TRBJ2-1 | 17 | TRBV6-1 | TRBD2 | CASSTATSGRLRRREFF | TGTGCCAGCAGTACCGCCACTAGCGGGAGACTTCGGCGGAGGGAGTTCTTC
NA | TRBJ2-1 | 14 | TRBV6-2/TRBV6-3 | NA | CAIRRPEQNNEQFF | TGTGCCATCCGACGACCTGAACAGAACAATGAGCAATTCTTC
many | TRBJ2-1 | 16 | TRBV6-2/TRBV6-3 | NA | CASSYSNPSSYNEQFF | TGTGCCAGCAGTTACTCTAACCCGAGCTCCTACAATGAGCAGTTCTTC
many | TRBJ2-5 | 16 | TRBV5-1 | TRBD2 | CASSLASGLAGETQYF | TGCGCCAGCAGCTTGGCCAGCGGGCTAGCGGGGGAGACCCAGTACTTC
many | TRBJ2-7 | 15 | TRBV27 | TRBD1 | CASSSRQGRSYEQYF | TGTGCCAGCAGTTCCCGACAGGGCCGCTCCTACGAGCAGTACTTC
many | TRBJ1-3 | 20 | TRBV4-1 | NA | CASSHSREPNTVHPGNTIYF | TGCGCCAGCAGCCACTCCCGGGAACCCAACACCGTACACCCTGGAAACACCATATATTTT
many | TRBJ1-2 | 15 | TRBV12-3/TRBV12-4 | NA | CASSLKDSYLYGYTF | TGTGCCAGCAGTTTAAAGGACAGCTATCTCTATGGCTACACCTTC
many | TRBJ2-7 | 14 | TRBV6-2/TRBV6-3 | TRBD2 | CASRPREASYEQYF | TGTGCCAGCAGACCTCGGGAGGCTTCCTACGAGCAGTACTTC
many | TRBJ2-7 | 13 | TRBV27 | NA | CASSLLGTYEQYF | TGTGCCAGCAGTTTGTTAGGGACCTACGAGCAGTACTTC
many | TRBJ2-2 | 18 | TRBV11-2 | TRBD2 | CASSRLAGGTTNTGELFF | TGTGCCAGCAGCCGACTAGCGGGAGGAACAACGAACACCGGGGAGCTGTTTTTT
many | TRBJ2-1 | 16 | TRBV9 | TRBD2 | CASSLRTSLVYNEQFF | TGTGCCAGCAGCCTAAGGACTAGCTTGGTCTACAATGAGCAGTTCTTC
many | TRBJ2-3 | 13 | TRBV2 | NA | CATKTLSTDTQYF | TGTGCCACCAAGACACTGAGCACAGATACGCAGTATTTT
many | TRBJ2-5 | 13 | TRBV7-3 | NA | CASSLGVKETQYF | TGTGCCAGCAGCTTAGGCGTGAAAGAGACCCAGTACTTC